This TCR beta chain was obtained from a study of T-cell memory formation after mild COVID-19. TCRdb recomputed calls from the 5' RACE reads with MiXCR, one row per CDR3 protein. The data hold roughly 600,000 distinct CDR3 sequences, with 15% to 20% observed a single time. The germline V gene has CDR1 SGHRS and CDR2 YFSETQ. The CDR3 sequence is 18 residues long. V lost 6 bases and J lost 0; bases outside the gene matches: 11. Overall study results and limits: Contracting clones from day 15 to 85 showed balanced CD4/CD8; later expanders favored CD4+. Chiefly within CM and EM were the contracting CD4+ clones; CD8+ ones were within EMRA. Second-wave clones with a day 37 peak had unconfirmed SARS-CoV-2 specificity.

As to this clonotype: Its antigen is not identified.

The chain employs TRBV5-1 and TRBJ2-1, with 11 nucleotides matching TRBD1. Source material: PBMCs or a T cell subset sorted from them (not recorded which). This receptor was identified in an adult woman who had mild COVID-19 (a few samples of this study predate the infection). Cell type and time point are not known. For the CDR3, the DNA is TGCGCCAGCACGGGGTGGACAGGGGGCGATAGCTCCTACAATGAGCAGTTCTTC. Its protein is CASTGWTGGDSSYNEQFF.